The clone carrying this TCR beta chain was observed a few times. The antigen remains undetermined. These data originate in a study of blood T cells in healthy people across ages. Study-level findings and limits: Higher diversity and more naive CD4+ cells were features of long-lived donors, compared to aged donors. Per-million-T-cell TCR beta diversity fell roughly linearly with age.

The CDR3 runs 13 residues. With 6 bases removed from V and 5 bases from J, the gap between germline ends came to 13 bases. A sample-barcoded 5' primer and a J-beta primer mix were used in a second PCR of roughly 6 to 12 cycles. Every cDNA was tagged by a template-switch adaptor with 12 random nucleotides. Using its own MiXCR run on the 5' RACE reads, TCRdb lists one record per CDR3 protein. The sample lists just over 800,000 distinct CDR3 sequences; 60% to 80% were seen once. The sequencing input was blood. The chain joins TRBV12-3 or TRBV12-4 to TRBJ1-2; the D gene is possibly TRBD1 (5 bases). The TCR comes from a man younger than 40 in good health. CDR3 sequence: CASSPGTPYGYTF. The CDR3, as DNA: TGTGCCAGCAGCCCTGGGACTCCTTATGGCTACACCTTC.